These T cell receptor beta chains were read from a single sample in a study of cytomegalovirus exposure and HLA in healthy donors. Generated by immunoSEQ multiplex PCR, the TCRdb table keeps only in-frame clones and is missing some. Altogether hundreds of thousands of clones are present, 85% to 90% being singletons, with the ten largest covering 0.92%. Sequencing was done on a sample of PBMCs. Every receptor here comes from a woman between 18 and 29 years old in good health and CMV-seronegative. Each CDR3 is given with its conserved first and last residue. D genes are given only for firm matches. Clone size, where shown, is once, few, many, or a class for clones that have expanded.

size	D	J	V	CDR3	DNA
NA	TRBD2	TRBJ2-1	TRBV9	CASSVMAGEINNEQFF	TGTGCCAGCAGCGTAATGGCGGGAGAAATAAACAATGAGCAGTTCTTC
NA	NA	TRBJ1-1	TRBV5-1	CASKLGTLNTEAFF	TGCGCCAGCAAATTAGGGACATTGAACACTGAAGCTTTCTTT
NA	NA	TRBJ1-2	TRBV2	CASSESQVVGYTF	TGTGCCAGCAGTGAATCACAGGTTGTTGGCTACACCTTC
NA	TRBD1	TRBJ1-5	TRBV12-5	CASGLVQGQINQPQHF	TGTGCTAGTGGTTTGGTTCAGGGACAGATCAATCAGCCCCAGCATTTT
NA	NA	TRBJ2-5	TRBV27	CASSSSRGRETQYF	TGTGCCAGCAGTTCATCCAGGGGCCGGGAGACCCAGTACTTC
NA	TRBD2	TRBJ2-1	TRBV2	CASRSPQREYNEQFF	TGTGCCAGCAGATCCCCCCAGCGGGAGTACAATGAGCAGTTCTTC
NA	TRBD2	TRBJ2-1	TRBV28	CASSSPTSGRPNEQFF	TGTGCCAGCAGTTCACCGACTAGCGGGAGGCCCAATGAGCAGTTCTTC
NA	TRBD1	TRBJ1-4	TRBV4-3	CASSEQGRAANEKLFF	TGCGCCAGCAGCGAACAGGGGCGGGCGGCTAATGAAAAACTGTTTTTT
NA	NA	TRBJ2-1	TRBV27	CASGRSSYNEQFF	TGTGCCAGTGGGAGAAGTTCCTACAATGAGCAGTTCTTC
once	NA	TRBJ1-1	TRBV4-2	CASSQDRENTEAFF	TGTGCCAGCAGCCAAGACAGGGAGAACACTGAAGCTTTCTTT
NA	NA	TRBJ1-3	TRBV7-8	CASSPIRPGKTGNTIYF	TGTGCCAGCAGCCCGATCCGGCCAGGGAAGACAGGAAACACCATATATTTT
NA	NA	TRBJ2-1	TRBV9	CASSGGDGGYNEQFF	TGTGCCAGCAGCGGGGGGGACGGGGGTTACAATGAGCAGTTCTTC
NA	NA	TRBJ2-2	TRBV5-1	CASSLVGSNTGELFF	TGCGCCAGCAGCTTGGTAGGGAGTAACACCGGGGAGCTGTTTTTT
NA	NA	TRBJ2-7	TRBV4-3	CASSQEYQRDYEQYF	TGCGCCAGCAGCCAAGAATATCAGCGCGACTACGAGCAGTACTTC
NA	NA	TRBJ2-7	TRBV21-1	CASSTEGGPRSYEQYF	TGTGCCAGCAGCACTGAAGGAGGACCCCGGTCCTACGAGCAGTACTTC
NA	TRBD1	TRBJ2-5	TRBV6-5	CASAETGGYQETQYF	TGTGCCAGCGCTGAGACAGGGGGATATCAAGAGACCCAGTACTTC
NA	TRBD1	TRBJ2-7	TRBV27	CASSLTGLSEQYF	TGTGCCAGCAGTTTGACAGGGTTGTCCGAGCAGTACTTC
NA	TRBD1	TRBJ2-2	TRBV4-1	CASSQDSEVWGTGYTGELFF	TGCGCCAGCAGCCAAGATTCTGAGGTCTGGGGGACAGGGTACACCGGGGAGCTGTTTTTT
NA	NA	TRBJ1-2	TRBV19	CASSIAPPFAGRNYGYTF	TGTGCCAGTAGTATAGCCCCCCCGTTTGCGGGCCGGAACTATGGCTACACCTTC
NA	TRBD2	TRBJ2-3	TRBV5-1	CASSLYLAGGTDTQYF	TGCGCCAGCAGCTTGTACCTAGCGGGAGGGACAGATACGCAGTATTTT
NA	TRBD1	TRBJ2-7	TRBV15	CATSRLGTGADEQYF	TGTGCCACCAGCAGACTCGGGACAGGGGCAGACGAGCAGTACTTC
NA	TRBD1	TRBJ2-4	TRBV4-3	CASSQGRQGARNIQYF	TGCGCCAGCAGCCAAGGCAGACAGGGGGCAAGAAACATTCAGTACTTC
once	TRBD1	TRBJ2-1	TRBV5-4	CASSPTGVIDSYNEQFF	TGTGCCAGCAGCCCGACAGGGGTGATAGACTCCTACAATGAGCAGTTCTTC
NA	TRBD1	TRBJ2-7	TRBV19	CASSIGQGISYEQYF	TGTGCCAGTAGTATCGGACAGGGCATCTCCTACGAGCAGTACTTC
once	TRBD1	TRBJ1-4	TRBV18	CASSRGQELEKLFF	TGTGCCAGCTCACGGGGACAGGAGTTAGAAAAACTGTTTTTT
once	TRBD1	TRBJ1-5	TRBV28	CASRSSTGKVEPQHF	TGTGCCAGCAGATCATCGACAGGGAAAGTCGAGCCCCAGCATTTT
NA	NA	TRBJ1-5	TRBV2	CASRYRVKNQPQHF	TGTGCCAGCAGGTACAGGGTCAAGAATCAGCCCCAGCATTTT
NA	NA	TRBJ2-5	TRBV28	CASHSPGAKETQYF	TGTGCCAGCCACAGCCCGGGAGCGAAAGAGACCCAGTACTTC
NA	TRBD2	TRBJ2-7	TRBV9	CASSPPTPGTSGFEQYF	TGTGCCAGCAGCCCCCCCACTCCCGGGACTAGCGGATTCGAGCAGTACTTC
NA	NA	TRBJ1-1	TRBV28	CASSPRQLPLEAFF	TGTGCCAGCAGTCCCCGACAGCTGCCCCTTGAAGCTTTCTTT
NA	TRBD1	TRBJ2-3	TRBV2	CASSVTGASTDTQYF	TGTGCCAGCAGTGTGACAGGGGCCAGCACAGATACGCAGTATTTT
once	NA	TRBJ2-5	TRBV6-5	CASSPARLRETQYF	TGTGCCAGCAGCCCCGCGAGGTTGCGGGAGACCCAGTACTTC
NA	TRBD1	TRBJ2-7	TRBV6-5	CASRPSGTGGYEQYF	TGTGCCAGCAGGCCCTCCGGGACAGGGGGATACGAGCAGTACTTC
once	NA	TRBJ2-5	TRBV28	CASTRRDLRETQYF	TGTGCCAGCACCCGCAGGGACTTGCGGGAGACCCAGTACTTC
NA	NA	TRBJ2-7	TRBV5-5	CASSPRPPLYDYEQYF	TGTGCCAGCAGCCCGCGGCCGCCCCTTTACGACTACGAGCAGTACTTC
NA	TRBD1	TRBJ1-1	TRBV6-5	CASGRQGFNTEAFF	TGTGCCAGCGGCCGACAGGGGTTTAACACTGAAGCTTTCTTT
NA	NA	TRBJ2-7	TRBV19	CASSIGEDEQYF	TGTGCCAGTAGTATTGGAGAGGACGAGCAGTACTTC